Each of the 28 T cell receptor beta chains below was sequenced from the same sample in a study of control samples from healthy donors and cancer patients. The protocol was immunoSEQ multiplex PCR, while the TCRdb copy is restricted to in-frame clones and leaves out a portion. The sample records roughly 39,000 clones, 80% to 95% being singletons. Sequenced material: blood. The source is a woman aged 45-59 years in good health.

This chain links TRBV6-1 with TRBJ1-2; D is unresolved. CDR3 size: 13 residues. The germline V and J ends were trimmed by 2 bases and 4 bases, with 8 bases remaining between them. The germline V gene has CDR1 MNHNS and CDR2 SASEGT. The CDR3 sequence is CASSERHFYGYTF. The DNA for the CDR3 is TGTGCCAGCAGTGAAAGACACTTCTATGGCTACACCTTC.

V gene TRBV27 combines with J gene TRBJ2-1; 9 positions agree with TRBD1. Germline loops: CDR1 MNHEY, CDR2 SMNVEV (reference sequence). The ends lost 2 bases at V and 2 bases at J; junction bases unmatched: 1. This CDR3 has 15 amino acids. This chain's CDR3 is CASSLRDRAYNEQFF. In nucleotides, the CDR3 is TGTGCCAGCAGTTTACGGGACAGGGCCTACAATGAGCAGTTCTTC.

The chain uses TRBV14 and TRBJ1-1; D possibly corresponds to TRBD1 (5 bases). CDR1 and CDR2 from the germline V gene are SGHDN and FVKESK. This CDR3 has 19 amino acids. V lost 0 bases, J lost 0 bases, and 20 bases lay in between. CDR3 in amino acids: CASSQESPLVTGLNTEAFF. CDR3 DNA sequence: TGTGCCAGCAGCCAAGAATCCCCTCTCGTGACGGGACTGAACACTGAAGCTTTCTTT.

A word on this clone: Other DNA sequences in this specimen translate into the identical CDR3. The chain links TRBV7-9 to TRBJ1-1, with 11 bases fitting TRBD1. V was clipped by 4 bases and J by 6 bases; unmatched bases: 4. There are 14 residues in the CDR3. In germline, CDR1 is SEHNR, CDR2 FQNEAQ (reference sequence). The CDR3 nucleotides read TGTGCCAGCAGCTCTGGACAGGGGGCATCTGAAGCTTTCTTT. It translates to CASSSGQGASEAFF.

The chain employs TRBV2 and TRBJ1-1; D remains ambiguous. CDR3 length equals 15 residues. CDR1 SNHLY and CDR2 FYNNEI come from the germline V gene. V lost 5 bases and J lost 4, with 17 bases in between. The CDR3 DNA is TGTGCCAGCAGTACCTCCCAGGCGGAGGGCACTGAAGCTTTCTTT. It codes for CASSTSQAEGTEAFF.

The chain is built from TRBV7-2 and TRBJ2-5; D is tentatively TRBD1 or TRBD2 (6 bases each). Trimming left V 2 bases short and J 1 base short, with 17 bases between. The length of the CDR3 is 17 residues. Germline assignment: CDR1 SGHTA and CDR2 FQGNSA. Here the CDR3 DNA reads TGTGCCAGCAGCTTAAGGGGGGTAGGGACAACCCAAGAGACCCAGTACTTC. Translating it yields CASSLRGVGTTQETQYF.

The chain joins TRBV7-8 to TRBJ2-1; TRBD1 might be the D (5 bases). Germline V gene lookup returns CDR1 SGHVS and CDR2 FQNEAQ. Trimming stripped 1 base from V and 4 bases from J, with 11 bases between. The CDR3 contains 15 residues. Here the CDR3 reads CASSLEGATYNEQFF. CDR3 in DNA: TGTGCCAGCAGCTTAGAAGGGGCCACTTACAATGAGCAGTTCTTC.

The J gene is TRBJ2-1, the V gene TRBV7-9, with 11 bases fitting TRBD2. J was trimmed by 7 bases and V by 8 bases; bases with no gene match: 10. Germline CDR1 and CDR2: SEHNR and FQNEAQ (reference sequence). The CDR3 has 15 residues. The CDR3 DNA reads as TGTGCCAGCGATGGGACCTTAGCGGGGGGGAATGAGCAGTTCTTC. Its translation: CASDGTLAGGNEQFF. The complete variable domain, with remaining parts taken from reference TRBV7-9 and TRBJ2-1, reads DTGVSQNPRHKITKRGQNVTFRCDPISEHNRLYWYRQTLGQGPEFLTYFQNEAQLEKSRLLSDRFSAERPKGSFSTLEIQRTEQGDSAMYLCASDGTLAGGNEQFFGPGTRLTVL.

The V gene is TRBV5-4, the J gene TRBJ2-3; 8 bases fit TRBD1. The junction had 16 bases not matched to a gene; V was cut back by 5 bases and J by 2 bases. The CDR3 extends over 18 amino acids. CDR1 is SGHNT and CDR2 is YYREEE in the germline V gene (reference sequence). CDR3 loop: CASRPSTGQVSPTDTQYF. The DNA for the CDR3 is TGTGCCAGCAGACCCTCCACGGGACAGGTGAGCCCCACAGATACGCAGTATTTT.

The chain joins TRBV10-3 to TRBJ2-5, with 9 nucleotides matching TRBD2. This CDR3 spans 15 amino acids. CDR1 and CDR2 from the germline V gene are ENHRY and SYGVKD. V lost 4 bases, J lost 4 bases, and 7 bases stayed unmatched. The CDR3 DNA follows: TGTGCCATCAGTGCCGGCGGGGGGGCGGGAGAGACCCAGTACTTC. Its protein is CAISAGGGAGETQYF.

The chain recombines TRBV2 with TRBJ2-2; a possible D gene is TRBD2 (6 bases). This CDR3 has 15 residues. Germline-derived CDR1 and CDR2 are SNHLY and FYNNEI. V lost 6 bases and J lost 3, with 14 bases in between. For the CDR3, the DNA is TGTGCCAGCAGGATTGCTCCGGGGGACACCGGGGAGCTGTTTTTT. It yields the protein CASRIAPGDTGELFF.

The chain is built from TRBV29-1 and TRBJ1-4; maybe TRBD1 (5 bases). Germline lookup yields CDR1 SQVTM and CDR2 ANQGSEA. The CDR3 has 17 amino acids. The germline V and J ends were trimmed by 4 bases and 0 bases, with 18 bases remaining between them. The CDR3: CSVVSPGSGATNEKLFF. CDR3 nucleotide sequence: TGCAGCGTTGTATCTCCAGGGTCGGGGGCAACTAATGAAAAACTGTTTTTT.

This clone was seen a few times. The V gene is TRBV4-1, the J gene TRBJ1-4; D remains ambiguous. The ends were cut back, 1 base at V and 8 bases at J, with 20 bases in the middle. Germline CDR1 and CDR2: MGHRA and YSYEKL. The CDR3 is made up of 17 amino acids. The DNA of the CDR3 is TGCGCCAGCAGCCAAGTAGATCTAGGGTTTCATAAGGAAAAACTGTTTTTT. This codes for CASSQVDLGFHKEKLFF.

The chain joins TRBV9 to TRBJ2-2, with 9 nucleotides matching TRBD2. CDR1 is SGDLS, CDR2 YYNGEE, per germline. The CDR3 loop spans 16 amino acids. The V and J ends lost 3 bases and 0 bases, in that order; junction bases with no gene match: 3. CDR3 in DNA: TGTGCCAGCAGCGAGAGCGGGGGGACGAACACCGGGGAGCTGTTTTTT. Its translation: CASSESGGTNTGELFF.

The chain combines TRBV2 with TRBJ1-5, with D unresolved. The length of the CDR3 is 12 residues. Germline V gene sequence: CDR1 SNHLY, CDR2 FYNNEI. The V gene lost 5 bases and the J gene lost 7 bases, with 9 bases spanning the gap. CDR3 DNA sequence: TGTGCCAGCAGTCTGATGGACCAGCCCCAGCATTTT. Its protein product is CASSLMDQPQHF.

The V call is TRBV24-1, the J call TRBJ2-5, with D perhaps matching TRBD2 (6 bases). The germline gives CDR1 KGHDR, CDR2 SFDVKD. V shed 4 bases and J shed 4 bases, with 12 bases lying between them. The CDR3 sequence is 14 residues long. CDR3 sequence reads: CATSDADGGETQYF. The CDR3 region has the DNA TGTGCCACCAGTGACGCAGACGGGGGAGAGACCCAGTACTTC.

The V and J genes are TRBV5-5 and TRBJ1-1; D gene uncertain. Between the trimmed V and J ends, which lost 0 bases and 0 bases, there was a span of 6 bases. The length of the CDR3 is 14 residues. CDR1 and CDR2 from the germline V gene are SGHKS and YYEKEE (reference sequence). The CDR3: CASSLDVVNTEAFF. CDR3 nucleotide sequence: TGTGCCAGCAGCTTGGATGTCGTGAACACTGAAGCTTTCTTT. Together with reference TRBV5-5 and TRBJ1-1, the CDR3 gives the full variable domain: DAGVTQSPTHLIKTRGQQVTLRCSPISGHKSVSWYQQVLGQGPQFIFQYYEKEERGRGNFPDRFSARQFPNYSSELNVNALLLGDSALYLCASSLDVVNTEAFFGQGTRLTVV.

The DNA for the CDR3 is TGTGCCAGCAGTTCCTTCGGGACAGGGGAAGATACGCAGTATTTT. As protein: CASSSFGTGEDTQYF. The chain is built from TRBV27 and TRBJ2-3; 10 nucleotides agree with TRBD1. Germline V lookup: CDR1 MNHEY, CDR2 SMNVEV (reference sequence). V was clipped by 4 bases and J by 5 bases; unmatched bases: 6. The CDR3 has 15 amino acids.

The chain recombines TRBV10-3 with TRBJ1-1; perhaps TRBD1 as D (5 bases). Germline CDR1 ENHRY, CDR2 SYGVKD. The V end was cut by 10 bases, the J end by 0 bases, with 15 bases between. This CDR3 region has 14 residues. CDR3 bases: TGTGCCACCCGAGAAAAGGGACTGAACACTGAAGCTTTCTTT. Its translation is CATREKGLNTEAFF.

V gene TRBV7-9 combines with J gene TRBJ2-5, with TRBD2 matching over 9 bases. CDR3 length: 16 amino acids. Per germline, CDR1 SEHNR and CDR2 FQNEAQ (reference sequence). Trimming took 5 bases from V and 4 from J; bases not matched to a gene: 11. The CDR3 nucleotides read TGTGCCAGCAGCCCGCGACTAGCGGAGGGGGCAGAGACCCAGTACTTC. Protein: CASSPRLAEGAETQYF.

This chain uses TRBV9 with TRBJ1-2; TRBD1 matches at 9 bases. Germline values: CDR1 SGDLS, CDR2 YYNGEE. CDR3 size: 14 residues. V lost 0 bases and J lost 8; bases outside the gene matches: 5. CDR3 loop: CASSVGDRARGYTF. The CDR3 DNA is TGTGCCAGCAGCGTAGGGGACAGGGCACGGGGCTACACCTTC.

This clone was observed a single time. The rearrangement joins TRBV7-8 to TRBJ1-5; TRBD1 agrees at 8 bases. CDR1 is SGHVS and CDR2 is FQNEAQ in the germline V gene. CDR3 length equals 15 residues. The V segment lost 3 bases and the J segment 2 bases; nucleotides outside the gene matches: 3. The CDR3 DNA sequence: TGTGCCAGCAGCTTCAGGGGGCCAGGCAATCAGCCCCAGCATTTT. This translates into CASSFRGPGNQPQHF.

This chain uses TRBV19 with TRBJ1-1; a weak D match, TRBD1 (6 bases). CDR1 is LNHDA, CDR2 SQIVND, per germline (reference sequence). The CDR3 consists of 14 residues. Deletions cut 7 bases from V and 0 bases from J, with 12 bases between. The DNA for the CDR3 is TGTGCCAGTATTACAGGGCCCATGAACACTGAAGCTTTCTTT. This codes for CASITGPMNTEAFF.

The V call is TRBV6-2 or TRBV6-3, the J call TRBJ1-2; tentatively, D is TRBD1 (5 bases). The CDR3 covers 17 residues. Germline CDR1 and CDR2: MNHEY and SVGEGT. V dropped 6 bases and J dropped 2 bases, with 22 bases sitting between them. CDR3 sequence reads: CASRPGFRQLKNYGYTF. Here the CDR3 DNA reads TGTGCCAGCAGGCCTGGATTCAGACAGTTAAAAAACTATGGCTACACCTTC.

CDR3 nucleotides: TGTGCCAGCAGCTTGGAGACGGTTTCCTACAACGAGCAGTACTTC. Its translation: CASSLETVSYNEQYF. The chain is built from TRBV5-4 and TRBJ2-7; D gene unclear. Trimming stripped 0 bases from V and 5 bases from J, with 15 bases between. The CDR3 is 15 residues long. The germline V gene has CDR1 SGHNT and CDR2 YYREEE (reference sequence). Complete variable domain (other parts from reference TRBV5-4 and TRBJ2-7): ETGVTQSPTHLIKTRGQQVTLRCSSQSGHNTVSWYQQALGQGPQFIFQYYREEENGRGNFPPRFSGLQFPNYSSELNVNALELDDSALYLCASSLETVSYNEQYFGPGTRLTVT.

The genes are TRBV20-1 and TRBJ1-2; D remains unclear. V gave up 0 bases and J gave up 12 bases, with 8 bases separating them. Per germline, CDR1 DFQATT and CDR2 SNEGSKA (reference sequence). The CDR3 totals 10 residues. CDR3 amino acids: CSAREHSNTF. In nucleotides, the CDR3 is TGCAGTGCTAGAGAACACAGCAACACCTTC.

The chain carries TRBV9 and TRBJ1-4, with no clear D. The CDR3 is 15 residues long. The V gene lost 4 bases and the J gene lost 5 bases, with 15 bases spanning the gap. Germline values: CDR1 SGDLS, CDR2 YYNGEE. CDR3 amino acids: CASSPRPLPNEKLFF. The CDR3, as DNA: TGTGCCAGCAGCCCACGCCCACTGCCCAATGAAAAACTGTTTTTT.

V gene TRBV7-3 combines with J gene TRBJ1-4; D is unclear. CDR3 length: 14 amino acids. Germline V gene sequence: CDR1 SGHTA, CDR2 FQGTGA. V was clipped by 8 bases and J by 0 bases, with 10 bases between them. In DNA form, the CDR3 reads TGTGCCAGCGGACCGGGTGCAACTAATGAAAAACTGTTTTTT. The encoded protein is CASGPGATNEKLFF. The variable domain in full, with the rest retrieved from reference TRBV7-3 and TRBJ1-4, is GAGVSQTPSNKVTEKGKYVELRCDPISGHTALYWYRQSLGQGPEFLIYFQGTGAADDSGLPNDRFFAVRPEGSVSTLKIQRTERGDSAVYLCASGPGATNEKLFFGSGTQLSVL.